Sequencing of this T cell receptor (beta chain) was carried out in a study of T cell repertoires and HLA-DP antigens. The germline V and J ends were trimmed by 1 base and 6 bases, with 7 bases remaining between them. Germline loops: CDR1 SEHNR, CDR2 FQNEAQ (reference sequence). This CDR3 region has 12 residues. Sequencing used immunoSEQ multiplex PCR; TCRdb keeps in-frame clones, though not all of them. The repertoire holds approximately 86,000 clones, with roughly 86% as singletons. A word on this clone: Its antigen is undetermined.

The chain uses TRBV7-9 and TRBJ2-7, with D uncertain. Sequenced input: CD4+ T cells from PBMCs. The clonotype comes from a man over 45 in good health and CMV-seronegative. As DNA, the CDR3 is TGTGCCAGCAGCTTAGTGGCGGTCGAGCAGTACTTC. It yields the protein CASSLVAVEQYF.